This T cell receptor beta chain was sequenced during a study of kidney transplant recipient with SARS-CoV-2 infection. The trim removed 1 base at V and 2 bases at J, leaving 5 bases unmatched. Germline V gene data show CDR1 as LGHDT and CDR2 as YNNKEL (reference sequence). This CDR3 region has 17 residues. This clonotype was recorded at least ten times. TCRdb itself ran the reads through MiXCR, one entry per CDR3 protein. Of 200,000 to 300,000 distinct CDR3 sequences in the sample, more than 25% are singletons; the top ten hold nearly 7.5%. The TCR sequence derives from a male patient in his thirties who had COVID-19 and was a kidney transplant recipient. Some of these T cells may belong to the graft donor. Sequenced here: a blood sample, sampled at baseline and on day 111 from a kidney transplant recipient. V gene TRBV3-1 combines with J gene TRBJ2-1, with TRBD2 identical over 10 bases. As DNA, the CDR3 is TGTGCCAGCAGCCAAGGTGGCCTAGCGGGAGCCTACAATGAGCAGTTCTTC. It codes for CASSQGGLAGAYNEQFF.